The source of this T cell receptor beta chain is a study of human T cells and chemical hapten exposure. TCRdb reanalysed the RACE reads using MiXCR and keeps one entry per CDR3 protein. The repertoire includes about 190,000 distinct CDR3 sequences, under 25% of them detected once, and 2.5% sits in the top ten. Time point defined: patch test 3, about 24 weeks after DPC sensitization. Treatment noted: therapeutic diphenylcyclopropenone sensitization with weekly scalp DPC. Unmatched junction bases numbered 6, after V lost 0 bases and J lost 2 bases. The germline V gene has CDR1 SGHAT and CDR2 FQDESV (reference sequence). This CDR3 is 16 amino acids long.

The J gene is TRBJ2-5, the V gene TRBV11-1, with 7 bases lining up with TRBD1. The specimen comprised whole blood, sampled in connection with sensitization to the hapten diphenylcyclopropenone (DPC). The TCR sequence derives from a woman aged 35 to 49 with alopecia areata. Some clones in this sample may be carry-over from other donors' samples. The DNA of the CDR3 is TGTGCCAGCAGCTTAGCCCCCCGACAGGGACAAGAGACCCAGTACTTC. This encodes CASSLAPRQGQETQYF.